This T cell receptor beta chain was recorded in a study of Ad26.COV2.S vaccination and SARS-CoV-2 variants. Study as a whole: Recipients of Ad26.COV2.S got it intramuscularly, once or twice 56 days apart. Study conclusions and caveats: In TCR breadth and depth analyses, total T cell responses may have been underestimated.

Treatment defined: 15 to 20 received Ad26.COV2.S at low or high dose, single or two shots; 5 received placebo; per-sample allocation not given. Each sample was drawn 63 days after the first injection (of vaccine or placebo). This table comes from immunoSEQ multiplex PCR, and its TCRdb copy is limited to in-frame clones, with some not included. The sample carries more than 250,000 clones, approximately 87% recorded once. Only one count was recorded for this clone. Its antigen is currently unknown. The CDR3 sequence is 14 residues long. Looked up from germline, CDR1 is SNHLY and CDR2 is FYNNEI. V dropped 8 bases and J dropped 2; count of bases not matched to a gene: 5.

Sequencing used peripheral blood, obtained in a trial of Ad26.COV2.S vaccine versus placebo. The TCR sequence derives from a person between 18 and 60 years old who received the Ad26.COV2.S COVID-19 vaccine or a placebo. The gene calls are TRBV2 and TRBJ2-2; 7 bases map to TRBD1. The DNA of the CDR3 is TGTGCCAGCCTCCGACAGGGAAACACCGGGGAGCTGTTTTTT. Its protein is CASLRQGNTGELFF.